Reported below is one T cell receptor beta chain. Its antigen is unidentified. This sample was included in a study of post-analysis software for immune sequencing data. At the level of the study: Relapsing-remitting, secondary progressive and progressive-relapsing multiple sclerosis were all included among the disease courses. Whole-study findings and limits: Significantly decreased normalized Chao1 diversity was recorded for multiple sclerosis patients relative to controls. By F measure, strong co-clustering occurred among samples prepared in the same batch.

Unique molecular identifiers were built into the TCR beta cDNA libraries. TCRdb used MiXCR to reprocess the PCR reads, holding one entry per CDR3 protein. This table has fewer than 850,000 distinct CDR3 sequences, about 45% appearing once. The specimen sequenced was blood. The TCR was taken from a girl between 10 and 17 years old with multiple sclerosis.

This CDR3 is CASSVEARGGYTF. The CDR3 bases are TGTGCCAGCAGCGTAGAGGCTCGGGGGGGCTACACCTTC. The chain has TRBV9 and TRBJ1-2; possibly TRBD1 for D (5 bases). This CDR3 is 13 amino acids long. The V gene's germline CDR1 is SGDLS and CDR2 YYNGEE. Trimming pared 0 bases from V and 8 bases from J, leaving 11 bases between.